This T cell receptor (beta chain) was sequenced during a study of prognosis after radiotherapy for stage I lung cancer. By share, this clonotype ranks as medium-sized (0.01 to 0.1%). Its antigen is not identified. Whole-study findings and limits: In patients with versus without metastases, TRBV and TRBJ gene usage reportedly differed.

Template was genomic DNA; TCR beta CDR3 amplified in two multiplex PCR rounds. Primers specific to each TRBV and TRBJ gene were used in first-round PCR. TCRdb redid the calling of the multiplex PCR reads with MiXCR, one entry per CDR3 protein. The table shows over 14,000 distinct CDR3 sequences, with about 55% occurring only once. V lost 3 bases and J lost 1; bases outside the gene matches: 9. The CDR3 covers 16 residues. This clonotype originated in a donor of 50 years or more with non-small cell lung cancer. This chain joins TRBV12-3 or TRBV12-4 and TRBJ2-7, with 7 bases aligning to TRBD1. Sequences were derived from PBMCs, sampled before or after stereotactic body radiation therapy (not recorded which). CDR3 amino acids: CASSFFRTGRSYEQYF. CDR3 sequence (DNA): TGTGCCAGCAGTTTCTTTAGGACAGGTCGATCCTACGAGCAGTACTTC.